The present T cell receptor beta chain was sequenced within a study of cytomegalovirus exposure and HLA in healthy donors. Donors were drawn from the approximately 110-subject validation cohort, separate from the roughly 700-subject first cohort. Assay used: immunoSEQ multiplex PCR; TCRdb lists only in-frame clones, some missing. This sample has about 120,000 clones; over 75% occur once, and the top ten carry roughly 2%. A note on this clone: Its antigen is not known.

Trimming took off 4 bases at V and 0 bases at J, with 12 bases between the two ends. The germline V gene encodes CDR1 ENHRY and CDR2 SYGVKD. This CDR3 spans 16 amino acids. Regarding the study as a whole: CMV antigen specificity of a few CMV-associated chains was confirmed in vitro.

V gene TRBV10-3 combines with J gene TRBJ2-2; D is possibly TRBD1 (6 bases). The sequenced sample consisted of PBMCs. The clonotype was recovered from a woman in her thirties in good health and CMV-seronegative. Here the CDR3 reads CAISGRGTTNTGELFF. CDR3 nucleotide sequence: TGTGCCATCAGTGGAAGGGGGACGACGAACACCGGGGAGCTGTTTTTT.